This TCR beta chain originates from a study of cytomegalovirus exposure and HLA in healthy donors. In its sample, this clone was seen a few times. What it binds is unknown. The CDR3 spans 13 residues. Trimming at V came to 2 bases and at J to 6 bases, leaving 1 base not matched to a gene. The germline V gene encodes CDR1 LGHNA and CDR2 YSLEER. Study-level results: Reportedly, diagnosis of cytomegalovirus status by the classifier showed high specificity and sensitivity. First-cohort TCR clusters tended to co-occur in the roughly 130 validation repertoires, a later analysis found. The CMV antigen specificity of a few CMV-associated chains was confirmed through in vitro analysis. TCR beta chains numbering some 150 were designated cytomegalovirus-associated.

Only in-frame clones appear in the TCRdb table, and some are missing; sequencing was by immunoSEQ multiplex PCR. The data contain 150,000 or so clones, approximately 86% of them singletons. The rearrangement joins TRBV4-3 to TRBJ1-2, with 9 nucleotides matching TRBD1. This clonotype was obtained from a man aged 25 to 40 in good health and CMV-seropositive. Sequenced material: PBMCs. The CDR3 region is CASSQRQGDGYTF. The DNA for the CDR3 is TGCGCCAGCAGCCAAAGACAGGGGGATGGCTACACCTTC.